What follows describes a single TCR beta chain. Antigen specificity is unknown. The sample originates from a study of T cells in Graves' hyperthyroidism and ophthalmopathy. Study-level background: The blood sample was taken at first diagnosis, before treatment began. Study-wide results and limits: Blood samples included most of the expanded thyroid clonotypes exceeding 0.001.

The CDR3 regions of TCR beta were amplified from RNA transcripts. TCR CDR3 regions were first amplified by RT-PCR with HTBI primers. One entry per CDR3 protein results from TCRdb running MiXCR on the multiplex PCR reads. The sample consists of about 400,000 distinct CDR3 sequences, under 15% of them appearing once. Diagnoses used clinical symptoms, serum thyroxine and TRAb, thyroid ultrasound and orbital computed tomography. Fresh peripheral blood, under 13 ml, was the source of the PBMCs. Sample: blood. This TCR derives from a woman aged 25 to 39 with Graves' hyperthyroidism.

DNA for the CDR3: TGTGCCAGCAGTCCGTACACAAATGGCCCCTACGAGCAGTACTTC. Protein: CASSPYTNGPYEQYF. The J gene is TRBJ2-7, the V gene TRBV27; unclear D gene. The CDR3 is made up of 15 amino acids. CDR1 is MNHEY and CDR2 is SMNVEV in the germline V gene (reference sequence). V dropped 5 bases and J dropped 2 bases, with 16 bases sitting between them.